This paragraph covers one T cell receptor (beta chain) sequence. Its antigen remains undetermined. No clone much larger than this one lies a single base away; base qualities are absent. Donors were healthy HIV-negative adults with no recently reported acute infections or vaccinations. All donors were Caucasian adults living in Nashville, Tennessee, USA. Magnetic negative selection was used to enrich CD4+ T cells, after which naive cells were positively selected on CD45RA and the negative fraction became the memory subset. Blood was obtained by leukapheresis, after which PBMCs were separated by Ficoll-Histopaque density gradient centrifugation and cryopreserved in liquid nitrogen vapor phase. Purity and quantity of every magnetically sorted T cell population were checked by analytical flow cytometry. Genomic DNA was isolated from each sorted fraction and quantified by UV absorbance on a Nanodrop 2000c.

Using the deep immunoSEQ assay, multiplex PCR amplified TCR CDR3 regions from genomic DNA. Extracted genomic DNA from each cell subset was distributed evenly across all wells of several immunoSEQ 96-well plates, and each plate was treated as a replicate. For sorted subsets, each replicate PCR was loaded with about 0.2 ug genomic DNA, equivalent to 32,000 or so T cell genomes. Purified libraries were measured with a Qubit 3.0 fluorometer, size-checked on a Bioanalyzer 2100, and measured again with the KAPA Library Quantification kit. Every immunoSEQ 96-well plate was sequenced on a separate single-read 150-cycle Illumina NextSeq 550 flow cell. In the original analysis: Because only junctional sequences without quality scores were contained in the immunoSEQ output, filtering matching that applied to full-length reads could not be performed. To assign V/J genes and CDR3, sequences were annotated against IMGT germline references using PyIR, a Python wrapper for IgBLAST v1.9. Reads were filtered out if the reads had weak V/J assignments (E-value above 1e-6), no CDR3, stop codons, out-of-frame junctions, or ambiguous translated residues. V3J clonotypes were defined by identical inferred V gene, J gene, and CDR3 amino acid sequence. Percentage overlap between repertoires was computed as shared unique clonotypes divided by the size of the smaller repertoire. Three approaches were used to assess repertoire richness: RTK rarefaction, the Chao1 estimator, and Recon v2.1 estimates of unobserved clonotypes. Generation probabilities for all TCRbeta clonotypes obtained by the gDNA method from several donors were computed using OLGA. TCRdb obtained this table from immuneACCESS and retained in-frame rearrangements with V and J assigned. These tables miss some clones; where compared with another copy, unresolved V genes account for less than half of the shortfall, and the remainder is unexplained. That table supplies the V and J calls and clone size; D and trimming were determined from the DNA. This sample lists about 2.4 million clones; approximately 94% were detected once. The ten largest clones represent around 0.15% of the sample.

This sample is drawn from a study of shared clonotypes between healthy human individuals (dated by TCRdb to the early 2020s). About the full investigation: The cohort comprised a couple of women and a few men aged 18 to 49 years. For each donor, CD4 naive and CD4 memory were each run on three plates, CD8 naive on two plates, and CD8 memory on one plate. Leukapheresis yielded between about 0.94 and 9.5 billion PBMCs per donor. To increase sequencing depth and limit assay-specific biases, TCR repertoire library preparation and sequencing were carried out by different laboratories using diverse techniques. To estimate repertoire size and how much clonotype sharing occurs between individuals, the study deeply sequenced the blood TCR repertoires of about 5 healthy adults. Study-wide findings and limitations: Incomplete sequencing was indicated by rarefaction of sorted-subset datasets, despite the large sequencing depth. Based on pairwise subsampling, the degree of clonotype sharing among donors was expected to be affected by sequencing depth. Only blood was sampled, and tissue TCR repertoires likely differ from those in blood. Compared with non-shared clonotypes, clonotypes shared by all four sorted-subset donors had higher generation probabilities. Around 5.4% of naive CD4, around 4% of naive CD8, around 2.3% of memory CD4, and about 0.4% of memory CD8 clonotypes were shared across several donors. Because the study included a small number of donors, the genetic and exposure-history diversity represented was limited. Larger estimated clonotype richness was generally found for naive subsets than for memory subsets.

The cysteine opens and the phenylalanine closes a CDR3 of 16 amino acids. Of the read, only the CDR3 DNA is kept; its 48 bases are in frame from base 1. Between the V and J ends, shortened by 0 bases and 0 bases respectively, the junction contains 10 bases. Based on the germline V gene, the CDR1 and CDR2 sequences are ENHRY and SYGVKD. This clonotype originated in a man between 18 and 35 years old in good health. Material for sequencing was naive CD4+ T cells sorted from blood. What this sample's cell subset or site label stands for: CD45RA+ positively selected. The sequence joins TRBV10-3 to TRBJ2-3, with no confident D gene call. CDR3 sequence: CAISESGYSSTDTQYF. The DNA sequence follows: TGTGCCATCAGTGAGTCTGGGTATTCTAGCACAGATACGCAGTATTTT.